Listed below are T cell receptor beta chains from one sample, sequenced in a study of human T cells and chemical hapten exposure. TCRdb used MiXCR to reprocess the RACE reads, holding one entry per CDR3 protein. Of roughly 120,000 distinct CDR3 sequences in the sample, less than 15% were seen once. This sample comprised whole blood, obtained in connection with sensitization to the hapten diphenylcyclopropenone (DPC). These TCRs come from a woman between 18 and 30 years old with alopecia areata. Some clones in this sample may be carry-over from other donors' samples. CDR3s include the opening cysteine and the closing phenylalanine or tryptophan. Each record gives: clone size, J gene, D gene, V gene, CDR3 DNA, CDR3 protein. A D gene is named only where the DNA matches it firmly. Clone size is not always given. Where it is, it says once, few, many or a class for expanded clones.

>many|TRBJ1-4|TRBD1|TRBV5-7
TGTGCCAGCAGCTGGAGACAGGGCGAGGCAGAAAAACTGTTTTTT
CASSWRQGEAEKLFF
>many|TRBJ2-5|-|TRBV20-1
TGCAGTGCTAGAGTTTGGGACCGCCAAGAGACCCAGTACTTC
CSARVWDRQETQYF
>-|TRBJ1-4|-|TRBV29-1
TGCAGCGTCCCTGAGGAAGGGGCGTATGGTAATGAAAAACTGTTTTTT
CSVPEEGAYGNEKLFF
>few|TRBJ1-5|TRBD1|TRBV19
TGTGCCAGTAGTCCCCGAAGGACAGGTGGGCAGCCCCAGCATTTT
CASSPRRTGGQPQHF
>many|TRBJ2-2|TRBD1|TRBV7-6
TGTGCCAGCAGGTCGGGACAGGGAGGAACCGGGGAGCTGTTTTTT
CASRSGQGGTGELFF
>many|TRBJ2-1|TRBD1|TRBV6-2/TRBV6-3
TGTGCCAGCAGTTACGGACAGGGGATGTACAATGAGCAGTTCTTC
CASSYGQGMYNEQFF
>few|TRBJ1-2|-|TRBV20-1
TGCAGTGCTAGGGAGCCCCAGTACTATGGCTACACCTTC
CSAREPQYYGYTF
>-|TRBJ1-1|-|TRBV25-1
TGTGCCAGCAGTGAAGGGACCGGGGAGGGGGAAGCTTTCTTT
CASSEGTGEGEAFF
>many|TRBJ1-2|-|TRBV6-5
TGTGCCAGCAGTTACTCGGCAGGAGCTAACTATGGCTACACCTTC
CASSYSAGANYGYTF
>many|TRBJ2-5|-|TRBV7-2
TGTGCCAGCAGCCCACCGGGACGTCAAGAGACCCAGTACTTC
CASSPPGRQETQYF
>many|TRBJ1-2|-|TRBV6-2/TRBV6-3
TGTGCCAGCAGTTACAAAGACAGAAGACCGACCCACTATGGCTACACCTTC
CASSYKDRRPTHYGYTF
>few|TRBJ2-1|-|TRBV27
TGTGCCAGCAGTTTATGCAGGGTGCCTTGCAATGAGCAGTTCTTC
CASSLCRVPCNEQFF
>few|TRBJ2-2|-|TRBV18
TGTGCCAGCTCACCTCGGGACCTGAACACCGGGGAGCTGTTTTTT
CASSPRDLNTGELFF
>many|TRBJ2-1|-|TRBV11-2
TGTGCCAGCAGCTTAAATGCGGGGGCCAACAATGAGCAGTTCTTC
CASSLNAGANNEQFF
>few|TRBJ2-3|TRBD1|TRBV5-8
TGTGCCAGCAGCTTGTACAGGGGGACAACAGATACGCAGTATTTT
CASSLYRGTTDTQYF
>-|TRBJ1-1|TRBD1|TRBV11-3
TGTGCCAGCAGCTCGTCGAGGGGGCCCTACGCTGAAGCTTTCTTT
CASSSSRGPYAEAFF
>medium-sized|TRBJ2-3|-|TRBV7-2
TGTGCCAGCAGCTTAGACGGACCTTTGGATACGCAGTATTTT
CASSLDGPLDTQYF
>many|TRBJ1-6|-|TRBV7-9
TGTGCCAGCAGCTTAGGCGGGCCCCCGCAGGCCCTCCACTTT
CASSLGGPPQALHF
>many|TRBJ2-6|-|TRBV7-8
TGTGCCAGCAGCTTACCTGATGGGGCCAACGTCCTGACTTTC
CASSLPDGANVLTF
>few|TRBJ1-6|TRBD1|TRBV2
TGTGCCAGCGGAAGGGACAGCTATAATTCACCCCTCCACTTT
CASGRDSYNSPLHF
>few|TRBJ2-7|TRBD1|TRBV14
TGTGCCAGCAGCCAACTTACAGGGGGGTTCCACGAGCAGTACTTC
CASSQLTGGFHEQYF
>-|TRBJ2-5|-|TRBV7-9
TGTGCCAGCAGCCGAGGTCTGGAGACCCAGTACTTC
CASSRGLETQYF
>-|TRBJ1-2|-|TRBV5-8
TGTGCCAGCACTTATACGGGGACTCCCCTTGGAGGCTACACCTTC
CASTYTGTPLGGYTF
>few|TRBJ1-5|-|TRBV4-3
TGCGCCAGCAGCCACAGGGAAGGCAATCAGCCCCAGCATTTT
CASSHREGNQPQHF
>-|TRBJ1-5|TRBD1|TRBV29-1
TGCAGCGTTGGACAGGGATCAGGGCAGCCCCAGCATTTT
CSVGQGSGQPQHF
>-|TRBJ2-1|-|TRBV7-2
TGTGCCAGCAGCTTAGCCACGGTGAATGAGCAGTTCTTC
CASSLATVNEQFF
>many|TRBJ2-1|TRBD1|TRBV20-1
TGCAGTGCTAGACCAGGGGACAGGTCCTACAATGAGCAGTTCTTC
CSARPGDRSYNEQFF
>few|TRBJ2-3|TRBD1|TRBV29-1
TGCAGCGTCAAACAGGGGGCTCAAGATACGCAGTATTTT
CSVKQGAQDTQYF
>many|TRBJ1-3|-|TRBV4-1
TGCGCCAGCAGCCCTCTGGAATCCGCTGGAAACACCATATATTTT
CASSPLESAGNTIYF
>-|TRBJ1-5|-|TRBV6-5
TGTGCCAGCAGTTATGGAGGGGGTCCTAATCAGCCCCAGCATTTT
CASSYGGGPNQPQHF
>-|TRBJ2-5|TRBD2|TRBV20-1
TGCAGTGCTTGGCCGGGCACATATCCGGGGGGGCGGCAAGAGACCCAGTACTTC
CSAWPGTYPGGRQETQYF
>many|TRBJ2-2|TRBD1|TRBV7-9
TGTGCCAGCAGCTTACGGACAGGGAGCTTCGGGGAGCTGTTTTTT
CASSLRTGSFGELFF
>few|TRBJ2-7|-|TRBV20-1
TGCAGTGCTAGGACTGCGGGTTCCGAGCAGTACTTC
CSARTAGSEQYF
>-|TRBJ2-7|TRBD1|TRBV6-2/TRBV6-3
TGTGCCAGCAAAGAGGACAGGGGGCGCGACGAGCAGTACTTC
CASKEDRGRDEQYF
>few|TRBJ1-3|-|TRBV6-1
TGTGCCAGCAGGGGGGGGAGCTCTGGAAACACCATATATTTT
CASRGGSSGNTIYF
>few|TRBJ1-1|-|TRBV12-3/TRBV12-4
TGTGCCAGCAGTTTTCAGGGGATCCCTGAAGCTTTCTTT
CASSFQGIPEAFF
>-|TRBJ2-1|-|TRBV11-2
TGTGCCAGCAGCTTAATACGGGGGGCGAAGTACAATGAGCAGTTCTTC
CASSLIRGAKYNEQFF
>-|TRBJ1-4|-|TRBV7-9
TGTGCCAGCAGCGCCCTAAGGACAGCCAGACCTAATGAAAAACTGTTTTTT
CASSALRTARPNEKLFF
>-|TRBJ2-2|-|TRBV11-1
TGTGCCAGCAGCAGAGGGGCCGGGGAGCTGTTTTTT
CASSRGAGELFF
>many|TRBJ2-5|-|TRBV20-1
TGCAGTGCCCTTCTAGTTGGCGAGACCCAGTACTTC
CSALLVGETQYF
>-|TRBJ1-2|-|TRBV2
TGTGCCAGCAGTGAAGCCCAGCGGACCCTTTATGGCTACACCTTC
CASSEAQRTLYGYTF
>few|TRBJ1-5|-|TRBV6-5
TGTGCCAGCAGTCTTACGTCGGCCCGGCCTCCTTCTGGCGATTTT
CASSLTSARPPSGDF
>-|TRBJ2-2|TRBD2|TRBV29-1
TGCAGCGTTAGAGGGACTAGCGGGGCGTCCACCGGGGAGCTGTTTTTT
CSVRGTSGASTGELFF